The rows below give T cell receptor beta chains drawn from one sample of a study of T cell responses to AZD1222 COVID-19 vaccine. The method was immunoSEQ multiplex PCR; TCRdb's version includes in-frame clones alone and lacks a portion of them. The sample yields tens of thousands of clones, 90% seen once. This sample comprised peripheral blood, obtained on day 0 of AZD1222 vaccination. Every receptor here comes from an adult in good health. Both conserved end residues are part of each CDR3. A D gene is named only where the DNA matches it firmly. Not every row has a clone size; where given, it reads once, few, many or a size class.

TGTGCTAGCAGCCCAGGGACCGGGACAGAGACCCAGTACTTC | CASSPGTGTETQYF | TRBJ2-5 | TRBV7-7 | NA | NA
TGTGCCAGCAGCGTCTCTAGCGGAGCCTTCGAGCAGTACTTC | CASSVSSGAFEQYF | TRBJ2-7 | TRBV11-2 | NA | TRBD2
TGTGCCAGCAGTCCGCCACGGACTAGCGGGACCTACGAGCAGTACTTC | CASSPPRTSGTYEQYF | TRBJ2-7 | TRBV27 | NA | TRBD2
TGTGCCTGGAGCGGACAGAGCTCCTATAATTCACCCCTCCACTTT | CAWSGQSSYNSPLHF | TRBJ1-6 | TRBV30 | once | NA
TGTGCCAGCAGCTTCGGTGAAGGGGAAAAACTGTTTTTT | CASSFGEGEKLFF | TRBJ1-4 | TRBV7-9 | NA | NA
TGTGCCAGTAGTCTACTAGTCTACAATGAGCAGTTCTTC | CASSLLVYNEQFF | TRBJ2-1 | TRBV19 | NA | NA
TGTGCCAGCGGGCACGGGACAGGGGAAAAAGACTTC | CASGHGTGEKDF | TRBJ2-7 | TRBV6-5 | NA | TRBD1
TGTGCCAGTAGTACCAACCGGGACAGGGGTTTTGTTAGCAATCAGCCCCAGCATTTT | CASSTNRDRGFVSNQPQHF | TRBJ1-5 | TRBV19 | NA | TRBD1
TGTGCCAGCAGTGAAGGGACAGCTTATTATTATAATTCACCCCTCCACTTT | CASSEGTAYYYNSPLHF | TRBJ1-6 | TRBV6-1 | NA | NA
TGTGCCAGCAGCCCAACTTGGGGGAGCGTCCCTGGAAACACCATATATTTT | CASSPTWGSVPGNTIYF | TRBJ1-3 | TRBV7-9 | NA | NA
TGTGCCAGCAGCTCTCTCCGTCAGGGGTTCAATGAGCAGTTCTTC | CASSSLRQGFNEQFF | TRBJ2-1 | TRBV5-6 | NA | NA
TGTGCCAGCAGTTACTCAGGGGGAAACACTGAAGCTTTCTTT | CASSYSGGNTEAFF | TRBJ1-1 | TRBV6-5 | NA | NA
TGTGCCAGCAGCAAAGGACCAGGGGGCACTGAAGCTTTCTTT | CASSKGPGGTEAFF | TRBJ1-1 | TRBV9 | NA | TRBD1
TGTGCCAGTAGTACCATCGACAGCGAGGAGGGAAACTATGGCTACACCTTC | CASSTIDSEEGNYGYTF | TRBJ1-2 | TRBV19 | NA | NA
TGCAGTGCTAGTCGCGGGTACGGCGAATACGAGCAGTACTTC | CSASRGYGEYEQYF | TRBJ2-7 | TRBV20-1 | NA | NA
TGTGCCACCAGTGATTCCATCGACCCGGGGTTTTACAATGAGCAGTTCTTC | CATSDSIDPGFYNEQFF | TRBJ2-1 | TRBV24-1 | NA | NA
TGTGCCAGCAGCTCCTCGGCCCAAGTCCCAACTAATGAAAAACTGTTTTTT | CASSSSAQVPTNEKLFF | TRBJ1-4 | TRBV28 | NA | NA
TGTGCCAGCAGTGCCGGGGGTTACACAGATACGCAGTATTTT | CASSAGGYTDTQYF | TRBJ2-3 | TRBV2 | once | NA
TGTGCCAGCAGCCGAGGACTAGCGGGGGCCTACGAGCAGTACTTC | CASSRGLAGAYEQYF | TRBJ2-7 | TRBV5-6 | NA | TRBD2
TGTGCCAGCAGCACACTCCAAGAAAAACTGTTTTTT | CASSTLQEKLFF | TRBJ1-4 | TRBV7-9 | NA | NA
TGTGCCAGCAGCTTGAATGTGGGAAATGGCTACACCTTC | CASSLNVGNGYTF | TRBJ1-2 | TRBV5-4 | few | NA
TGTGCCAGCAGCCAAGATCGGACAGTCTCTGGGGCCAACGTCCTGACTTTC | CASSQDRTVSGANVLTF | TRBJ2-6 | TRBV4-2 | NA | NA
TGTGCCTGGAGTGCAACTAATGAAAAACTGTTTTTT | CAWSATNEKLFF | TRBJ1-4 | TRBV30 | few | NA
TGCGCCAGCAGCTTGGGGCATGACCAGCCCCAGCATTTT | CASSLGHDQPQHF | TRBJ1-5 | TRBV5-1 | NA | NA
TGTGCCTGGAGTCTTGGCAACAGCTACGAGCAGTACTTC | CAWSLGNSYEQYF | TRBJ2-7 | TRBV30 | NA | NA
TGCGCCAGCAGCCTGACTGCGGGGGAGGAGCTGTTTTTT | CASSLTAGEELFF | TRBJ2-2 | TRBV4-1 | NA | TRBD2
TGCGCCAGCAATAGGTCCCCAGGGAGCGCCTACGAGCAGTACTTC | CASNRSPGSAYEQYF | TRBJ2-7 | TRBV5-1 | NA | NA
TGTGCCAGCAGCTTAGATGTAGGGGCGAACGGGGAGCTGTTTTTT | CASSLDVGANGELFF | TRBJ2-2 | TRBV7-9 | NA | NA
TGTGCCAAACTAGCGGGGGGGCTCGGAGATACGCAGTATTTT | CAKLAGGLGDTQYF | TRBJ2-3 | TRBV2 | NA | TRBD2
TGCGCCAGCAGTGATCCAAGGGGACAGGGGGTCGGGGAGCTGTTTTTT | CASSDPRGQGVGELFF | TRBJ2-2 | TRBV10-1 | NA | TRBD1
TGTGCCAGCAGCCAAGGGACAGGTTTGCAGCTGTACTTC | CASSQGTGLQLYF | TRBJ2-7 | TRBV14 | NA | TRBD1
TGTGCCAGCAGTTTATACGGACAGGGGATGAGGGAGACCCAGTACTTC | CASSLYGQGMRETQYF | TRBJ2-5 | TRBV28 | NA | TRBD1
TGTGCCAGTAGTATTGAGGGATTCTCCTACGAGCAGTACTTC | CASSIEGFSYEQYF | TRBJ2-7 | TRBV19 | NA | NA
TGCAGCGCCTCGAATATGAACACTGAAGCTTTCTTT | CSASNMNTEAFF | TRBJ1-1 | TRBV29-1 | NA | NA
TGCAGTCCGATCGCAGAGACCCAGTACTTC | CSPIAETQYF | TRBJ2-5 | TRBV20-1 | NA | NA
TGTGCCAGCAGTGAAAGGACAGGGCGGGTCACTGAAGCTTTCTTT | CASSERTGRVTEAFF | TRBJ1-1 | TRBV6-1 | NA | TRBD1
TGTGCCATCAGTGATTCGGGAGCGTCTGGTGAGCAGTTCTTC | CAISDSGASGEQFF | TRBJ2-1 | TRBV10-3 | NA | NA
TGCGCCAGCAAACGTGGGTTAACTCCTGGAAACACCATATATTTT | CASKRGLTPGNTIYF | TRBJ1-3 | TRBV5-1 | NA | NA
TGTGCCACCAGCAGAGAACAGGGAAGGGCTTATAGCAATCAGCCCCAGCATTTT | CATSREQGRAYSNQPQHF | TRBJ1-5 | TRBV15 | NA | NA
TGCAGCGTTGAAGGGCTCGACAATGAGCAGTTCTTC | CSVEGLDNEQFF | TRBJ2-1 | TRBV29-1 | NA | NA
TGTGCCAGCAGCCTTGGGACAGGGGGCCACGAGCAGTACTTC | CASSLGTGGHEQYF | TRBJ2-7 | TRBV3-1/TRBV3-2 | few | TRBD1
TGCGCCAGCAGCCAAGTAGGGGGTTACGAGCAGTACTTC | CASSQVGGYEQYF | TRBJ2-7 | TRBV4-1 | NA | NA
TGCAGCGTTGAAGACCCGGGCAGGGGATGGCGCGGCTACACCTTC | CSVEDPGRGWRGYTF | TRBJ1-2 | TRBV29-1 | NA | NA
TGTGCCAGCAGCCTCCGGGACAGGGTTCCCGTAGGCTACACCTTC | CASSLRDRVPVGYTF | TRBJ1-2 | TRBV3-1/TRBV3-2 | NA | TRBD1
TGTGCCAGCACCCACGCTAGCGGGGGCCCCTACGAGCAGTACTTC | CASTHASGGPYEQYF | TRBJ2-7 | TRBV6-6 | NA | TRBD2
TGTGCCAGCAAACTAACTCCGGGGGAGGGAGCTTTCTTT | CASKLTPGEGAFF | TRBJ1-1 | TRBV2 | NA | NA
TGTGCCAGCAGTTACGAGGTGATCGGAAGGTATGAGCAGTTCTTC | CASSYEVIGRYEQFF | TRBJ2-1 | TRBV6-5 | NA | NA
TGTGCCAGCAGCCAATCGGAGAATCAGCCCCAGCATTTT | CASSQSENQPQHF | TRBJ1-5 | TRBV4-2 | NA | NA
TGCGCCAGCAGCCTAATCTCCGGGGAGCAGTTCTTC | CASSLISGEQFF | TRBJ2-1 | TRBV4-1 | NA | NA
TGTGCCAGCAGTCCCCCACAGGGGCGTAATTCACCCCTCCACTTT | CASSPPQGRNSPLHF | TRBJ1-6 | TRBV28 | NA | TRBD1
TGTGCCAGCAGTAAACCCGGGACAGGCGGAGCTTTCTTT | CASSKPGTGGAFF | TRBJ1-1 | TRBV7-3 | NA | TRBD1
TGTGCCAGCAGTTACGAGGGGGGCTATGGCTACACCTTC | CASSYEGGYGYTF | TRBJ1-2 | TRBV27 | NA | NA
TGCGCCAGCAGATCGGGACAGGGTAATTCACCCCTCCACTTT | CASRSGQGNSPLHF | TRBJ1-6 | TRBV5-1 | NA | TRBD1
TGTGCCAGTAGCTCAAGACAGGGGGGCACAGATACGCAGTATTTT | CASSSRQGGTDTQYF | TRBJ2-3 | TRBV19 | NA | TRBD1
TGTGCCAGCAGCGCGGACAGGGGATACTACAATGAGCAGTTCTTC | CASSADRGYYNEQFF | TRBJ2-1 | TRBV6-5 | NA | TRBD1
TGTGCCAGCAGTTTAGGGACAGTGAACACTGAAGCTTTCTTT | CASSLGTVNTEAFF | TRBJ1-1 | TRBV28 | NA | TRBD1
TGTGCCAGCAGCTTAGTGAACGCTGAAGCTTTCTTT | CASSLVNAEAFF | TRBJ1-1 | TRBV5-5 | NA | NA
TGCGCCAGCAGCCAAGCGGGGGGGGACCTTGGGAACACTGAAGCTTTCTTT | CASSQAGGDLGNTEAFF | TRBJ1-1 | TRBV4-1 | NA | NA
TGTGCTTTACGAACAGGGGGTGACAATGAGCAGTTCTTC | CALRTGGDNEQFF | TRBJ2-1 | TRBV14 | once | TRBD1